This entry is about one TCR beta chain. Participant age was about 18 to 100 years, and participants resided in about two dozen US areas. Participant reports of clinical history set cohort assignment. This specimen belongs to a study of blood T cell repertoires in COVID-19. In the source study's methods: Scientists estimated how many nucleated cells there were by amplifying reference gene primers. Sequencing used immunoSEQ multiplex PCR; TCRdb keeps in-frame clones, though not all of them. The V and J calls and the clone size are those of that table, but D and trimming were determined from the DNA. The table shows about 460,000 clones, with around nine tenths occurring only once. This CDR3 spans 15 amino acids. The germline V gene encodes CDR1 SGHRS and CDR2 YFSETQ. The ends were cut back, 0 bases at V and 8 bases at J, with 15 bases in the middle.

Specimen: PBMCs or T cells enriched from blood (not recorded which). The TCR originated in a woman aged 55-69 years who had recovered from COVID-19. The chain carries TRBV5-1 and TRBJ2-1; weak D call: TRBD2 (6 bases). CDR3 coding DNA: TGCGCCAGCAGCTTGGGGACTACTGGCCGGTATGAGCAGTTCTTC. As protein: CASSLGTTGRYEQFF.